This passage covers 8 T cell receptor beta chains from one sample sequenced in a study of CD8 T cells in Susac syndrome (dated 2019 in TCRdb). To prepare the library, the immunoSEQ multiplex PCR assay was applied. RNA was extracted with the RNeasy kit and roughly 0.45 to 1 ug was reverse transcribed using random hexamers. TCRdb reprocessing: public reads trimmed at Q25 with fastp, clones called with MiXCR, in-frame beta chains kept. Each CDR3 protein appears once, grouped with its most common genes and DNA. The sample contains some 300,000 distinct CDR3 sequences, over 75% of them found a single time. The ten largest clones add up to 0.18% of the sample. The sample consisted of CD8+ T cells from PBMCs. All receptors come from a human donor with multiple sclerosis.

V gene TRBV27 combines with J gene TRBJ1-5; 7 bases match TRBD1. CDR1 is MNHEY, CDR2 SMNVEV, per germline (reference sequence). The CDR3 spans 14 residues. J gave up 3 bases and V 9 bases, and 8 bases lay outside the gene matches. This chain's CDR3 is CASSLGTANQPQHF. In nucleotides, the CDR3 is TGTGCCAGTAGTCTCGGGACAGCCAATCAGCCCCAGCATTTT.

The CDR3 protein is CASSPSVGEEETQYF. DNA for the CDR3: TGTGCCAGCAGCCCGTCTGTCGGGGAGGAAGAGACCCAGTACTTC. V and J are TRBV27 and TRBJ2-5, with D maybe TRBD2 (6 bases). V was clipped by 6 bases and J by 3 bases, with 17 bases between them. CDR1 is MNHEY, CDR2 SMNVEV, per germline (reference sequence). The CDR3 contains 15 residues.

This chain joins TRBV6-5 and TRBJ1-4, with D unresolved. The CDR3 covers 17 residues. Trimming stripped 6 bases from V and 4 bases from J, with 21 bases between. Germline lookup yields CDR1 MNHEY and CDR2 SVGAGI. The CDR3 loop reads CASSYGEGGVYNEKLFF. The CDR3 DNA is TGTGCCAGCAGCTACGGGGAGGGCGGGGTGTATAATGAAAAACTGTTTTTT.

The chain combines TRBV28 with TRBJ1-5; D unclear. V was pared by 3 bases and J by 0 bases, with 21 bases between. CDR1 is MDHEN and CDR2 is SYDVKM in the germline V gene. The CDR3 is 19 amino acids. This CDR3 reads CASSLRHIAAPYSNQPQHF. The CDR3 DNA is TGTGCCAGCAGTTTGAGGCACATAGCAGCTCCTTATAGCAATCAGCCCCAGCATTTT.

This sequence joins TRBV4-1 and TRBJ1-5; TRBD1 agrees at 7 bases. V shed 3 bases and J 3 bases; nucleotides not matched to a gene: 11. The V gene's germline CDR1 is MGHRA and CDR2 YSYEKL. This CDR3 has 17 residues. CDR3 nucleotide sequence: TGCGCCAGCAGCCAGATACAGGGGATCAACAACAATCAGCCCCAGCATTTT. The encoded protein is CASSQIQGINNNQPQHF.

This chain links TRBV28 with TRBJ2-7, with D perhaps matching TRBD1 (6 bases). Germline CDR1 is MDHEN and CDR2 is SYDVKM. Trimming removed 3 bases from V and 2 bases from J, with 14 bases in between. The length of the CDR3 is 15 residues. CDR3 nucleotide sequence: TGTGCCAGCAGTTTCGTTGGTCGACAGGCCTACGAGCAGTACTTC. It translates to CASSFVGRQAYEQYF.

CDR3 amino acids: CASSQGAGGPQDTQYF. The CDR3, as DNA: TGTGCCAGCAGCCAGGGAGCGGGGGGGCCTCAAGATACGCAGTATTTT. The rearrangement uses TRBV4-2 and TRBJ2-3; 10 nucleotides line up with TRBD2. V trimming: 3 bases; J trimming: 5 bases; junction bases outside the gene matches: 8. The CDR3 sequence is 16 residues long. The V gene's germline CDR1 is LGHNA and CDR2 YNFKEQ.

The V gene is TRBV7-8, the J gene TRBJ2-3; a weak D match, TRBD2 (6 bases). The CDR3 runs 15 residues. Deletions cut 2 bases from V and 6 bases from J, with 15 bases between. Germline loops: CDR1 SGHVS, CDR2 FQNEAQ. This CDR3 reads CASSLITSRMDTQYF. The CDR3 coding sequence is TGTGCCAGCAGCTTAATTACTAGCAGGATGGATACGCAGTATTTT.